These 19 T cell receptor beta chains originate from one sample sequenced in a study of T-cell reconstitution after alpha-beta-depleted transplantation in children. For TCRbeta, the library was prepared with unique molecular identifiers. TCRdb itself ran the PCR reads through MiXCR, one entry per CDR3 protein. The sample yields 500,000 to 750,000 distinct CDR3 sequences, more than 20% seen once. The sample here was PBMCs, taken before TCRalphabeta/CD19-depleted stem cell transplant. The receptors derive from a boy in the first two years of life with Wiskott-Aldrich syndrome, due to receive a stem cell transplant.

This clonotype was observed many times. The chain links TRBV7-7 to TRBJ2-2; D may match TRBD1 or TRBD2 (7 bases each). Germline V gene sequence: CDR1 SSHAT, CDR2 FNYEAQ (reference sequence). The CDR3 runs to 13 residues. Trimming cost V 5 bases and J 6 bases, with 10 bases left between them. The CDR3 nucleotides are TGTGCCAGCAGCCCAGGGGGGGCCGGGGAGCTGTTTTTT. Translating it yields CASSPGGAGELFF.

This clonotype was seen ten or more times. The chain employs TRBV28 and TRBJ2-5; possible D gene TRBD2, 6 bases. V lost 6 bases and J lost 3, with 14 bases in between. The CDR3 contains 14 residues. CDR1 and CDR2 from the germline V gene are MDHEN and SYDVKM. CDR3: CASSPLSGEETQYF. CDR3 coding DNA: TGTGCCAGCAGCCCCCTATCGGGAGAAGAGACCCAGTACTTC. The full variable domain, rest sourced from reference TRBV28 and TRBJ2-5, is DVKVTQSSRYLVKRTGEKVFLECVQDMDHENMFWYRQDPGLGLRLIYFSYDVKMKEKGDIPEGYSVSREKKERFSLILESASTNQTSMYLCASSPLSGEETQYFGPGTRLLVL.

This clonotype came up a few times. The genes are TRBV20-1 and TRBJ2-7; D is possibly TRBD2 (7 bases). CDR1 is DFQATT, CDR2 SNEGSKA, per germline (reference sequence). V was trimmed by 6 bases and J by 2 bases, leaving 20 bases between them. The CDR3 contains 15 residues. The CDR3 here is CSAPGGQGIAYEQYF. The CDR3 DNA sequence: TGCAGTGCCCCCGGGGGGCAGGGCATAGCCTACGAGCAGTACTTC.

The chain joins TRBV27 to TRBJ2-7, with D tentatively TRBD1 (6 bases). Trimming removed 5 bases from V and 2 bases from J, with 13 bases in between. Germline V gene lookup returns CDR1 MNHEY and CDR2 SMNVEV (reference sequence). This CDR3 comprises 14 residues. CDR3 DNA: TGTGCCAGCAGTCTATACAGGGTCCCCTACGAGCAGTACTTC. It specifies CASSLYRVPYEQYF.

CDR3 amino acids: CAISEGISGSLPLNTQYF. The CDR3 DNA sequence: TGTGCCATCAGTGAGGGGATTAGCGGGAGCCTCCCCCTGAATACGCAGTATTTT. The chain uses TRBV10-3 and TRBJ2-3, with 9 nucleotides matching TRBD2. Losses at the gene ends were 2 bases for V and 7 bases for J; bases not matched to a gene: 16. This CDR3 is 18 amino acids long. Germline values: CDR1 ENHRY, CDR2 SYGVKD.

This clonotype was seen more than once but under ten times. V usage is TRBV7-8 and J usage is TRBJ1-2, with TRBD1 identical over 8 bases. Germline CDR1 reads SGHVS; CDR2 reads FQNEAQ. This CDR3 has 14 residues. The V and J ends lost 7 bases and 2 bases, in that order; junction bases with no gene match: 6. CDR3 in DNA: TGTGCCAGCAAGCCAGGGGGCGCGAACTATGGCTACACCTTC. Translated, it gives CASKPGGANYGYTF. Variable domain in full (rest from reference TRBV7-8 and TRBJ1-2): GAGVSQSPRYKVAKRGQDVALRCDPISGHVSLFWYQQALGQGPEFLTYFQNEAQLDKSGLPSDRFFAERPEGSVSTLKIQRTQQEDSAVYLCASKPGGANYGYTFGSGTRLTVV.

A few counts support this clonotype. The chain joins TRBV20-1 to TRBJ2-4, with 7 bases fitting TRBD2. The CDR3 consists of 16 residues. Per the germline V gene, CDR1 is DFQATT and CDR2 is SNEGSKA (reference sequence). After removal of 6 bases from V and 2 bases from J, the junction contained 13 bases not matched to a gene. The CDR3 loop is CSAPGSAGVTKNIQYF. CDR3 bases: TGCAGTGCCCCCGGTTCGGCGGGAGTGACCAAAAACATTCAGTACTTC.

This clonotype was seen more than once but under ten times. The chain has TRBV5-1 and TRBJ1-2; D is ambiguous. The germline CDR1 and CDR2 sequences are SGHRS and YFSETQ. The germline V and J ends were trimmed by 5 bases and 4 bases, with 12 bases remaining between them. The CDR3 runs 13 residues. The CDR3 protein is CASSENPVYGYTF. DNA of the CDR3: TGCGCCAGCAGTGAAAACCCTGTCTATGGCTACACCTTC.

This clonotype has just a few counts. V gene TRBV5-1 combines with J gene TRBJ1-1; D ambiguous. Trimming cost V 0 bases and J 11 bases, with 17 bases left between them. Germline loops: CDR1 SGHRS, CDR2 YFSETQ. The CDR3 has 14 residues. CDR3 sequence: CASSLDLDGLVAFF. CDR3 nucleotides: TGCGCCAGCAGCTTGGACCTGGACGGATTGGTGGCTTTCTTT.

This clonotype was seen a handful of times. This rearrangement joins TRBV5-1 to TRBJ2-7; 7 bases line up with TRBD2. The germline CDR1 and CDR2 sequences are SGHRS and YFSETQ. Losses at the gene ends were 0 bases for V and 3 bases for J; bases not matched to a gene: 6. The CDR3 covers 15 residues. The CDR3 protein is CASSLDSGIHYEQYF. The CDR3 region has the DNA TGCGCCAGCAGCTTGGACAGCGGGATCCACTACGAGCAGTACTTC.

Only a few counts were recorded for this clonotype. The chain recombines TRBV12-3 or TRBV12-4 with TRBJ2-2, with 9 bases that match TRBD2. The J segment lost 0 bases and the V segment lost 7 bases, leaving 6 bases of the junction unmatched. The CDR3 runs to 16 residues. The CDR3 spells CASKVAGGSNTGELFF. The CDR3, as DNA: TGTGCCAGCAAGGTGGCGGGAGGGTCGAACACCGGGGAGCTGTTTTTT.

In its sample, this clonotype was seen once. The rearrangement uses TRBV30 and TRBJ1-5, with 9 nucleotides matching TRBD1. CDR3 length: 14 amino acids. Trimming cost V 2 bases and J 5 bases; bases outside gene matches: 4. Germline CDR1 GTSNPN, CDR2 SVGIG (reference sequence). The CDR3 spells CAWSRTGVYQPQHF. DNA for the CDR3: TGTGCCTGGAGTCGGACAGGGGTATATCAGCCCCAGCATTTT.

The chain links TRBV9 to TRBJ2-3, with TRBD2 matching 7 bases. Germline CDR1 and CDR2: SGDLS and YYNGEE. Unmatched junction bases numbered 10, after V lost 0 bases and J lost 6 bases. The CDR3 runs to 16 residues. The CDR3 sequence is CASSVDKRDPRDTQYF. The CDR3 region has the DNA TGTGCCAGCAGCGTAGACAAGCGGGATCCCAGGGATACGCAGTATTTT.

This clonotype was found a few times. This chain joins TRBV27 and TRBJ2-1; TRBD2 agrees at 11 bases. With V trimmed by 7 bases and J by 5 bases, 13 bases remained unmatched. Looked up from germline, CDR1 is MNHEY and CDR2 is SMNVEV (reference sequence). This CDR3 comprises 17 residues. CDR3 region: CASTRILLAGVNNEQFF. The CDR3 nucleotides read TGTGCCAGCACTAGGATACTACTAGCGGGAGTCAACAATGAGCAGTTCTTC.

This clonotype came up a few times. The genes are TRBV29-1 and TRBJ2-2; D is perhaps TRBD2 (6 bases). The V gene's germline CDR1 is SQVTM and CDR2 ANQGSEA. Trimming left V 6 bases short and J 4 bases short, with 12 bases between. The CDR3 sequence is 13 residues long. Here the CDR3 reads CSVRGTLTGELFF. CDR3 nucleotide sequence: TGCAGCGTCCGCGGGACTCTCACCGGGGAGCTGTTTTTT.

The chain is built from TRBV20-1 and TRBJ1-1; the match to TRBD1 covers 8 bases. Germline lookup yields CDR1 DFQATT and CDR2 SNEGSKA (reference sequence). The CDR3 has 16 residues. V shed 0 bases, J shed 5 bases, and the junction held 11 bases outside the gene matches. CDR3 nucleotides: TGCAGTGCTAGAGACCCTCAGCAGGGGGCTAAAACTGAAGCTTTCTTT. This codes for CSARDPQQGAKTEAFF.

This chain joins TRBV5-1 and TRBJ1-1; a weak D match, TRBD1 (5 bases). The CDR3 spans 14 residues. Germline V CDR1 and CDR2: SGHRS, YFSETQ. Trimming pared 7 bases from V and 1 base from J, leaving 14 bases between. In DNA form, the CDR3 reads TGCGCCAGCGGCATGGGGCCTACGAACACTGAAGCTTTCTTT. This codes for CASGMGPTNTEAFF.

This clonotype was counted a few times. This chain connects TRBV12-3 or TRBV12-4 to TRBJ2-3; 7 bases line up with TRBD2. This CDR3 region has 16 residues. Trimming at V came to 3 bases and at J to 3 bases, leaving 9 bases not matched to a gene. CDR3 coding DNA: TGTGCCAGCAGTTTGCCCCAGGGAGGGGCGACAGATACGCAGTATTTT. Translated, it gives CASSLPQGGATDTQYF.

The chain couples TRBV14 to TRBJ2-2; D not resolved. Between the trimmed V and J ends, which lost 0 bases and 1 base, there was a span of 15 bases. In germline, CDR1 is SGHDN, CDR2 FVKESK. The CDR3 runs 18 residues. CDR3 nucleotide sequence: TGTGCCAGCAGCCAAGAAAAGTGGGTTGGCAGGAACACCGGGGAGCTGTTTTTT. It yields the protein CASSQEKWVGRNTGELFF.